The clone carrying this T cell receptor beta chain was seen ten or more times. The antigen remains unidentified. Little can be read into the size of this beta chain, an off-target read in a library designed for alpha chains. Germline trimming cut 6 bases from V and 9 bases from J; bases unmatched to any gene: 17. Germline assignment: CDR1 SNHLY and CDR2 FYNNEI. There are 18 residues in the CDR3. Documented time point: sample taken at primary tumor resection. TCRdb itself ran the 5' RACE reads through MiXCR, one entry per CDR3 protein. The sample contains 12,000 to 15,000 distinct CDR3 sequences, approximately 4.8% of which appear only once. This sample was taken from a study of spatial heterogeneity in lung cancer. Regarding the study as a whole: Counts of expanded intratumoral alpha and beta TCRs tracked tumor mutation counts.

The sample consisted of lung tumor tissue, taken at surgery. The V gene is TRBV2, the J gene TRBJ2-1; TRBD2 aligns across 13 bases. This sequence was found in a female donor with early-stage non-small cell lung cancer. DNA of the CDR3: TGTGCCAGCAGCGCCGTGGTTCTACTAGCGGGGGGGCAGCCTGAGCAGTTCTTC. Translated: CASSAVVLLAGGQPEQFF.